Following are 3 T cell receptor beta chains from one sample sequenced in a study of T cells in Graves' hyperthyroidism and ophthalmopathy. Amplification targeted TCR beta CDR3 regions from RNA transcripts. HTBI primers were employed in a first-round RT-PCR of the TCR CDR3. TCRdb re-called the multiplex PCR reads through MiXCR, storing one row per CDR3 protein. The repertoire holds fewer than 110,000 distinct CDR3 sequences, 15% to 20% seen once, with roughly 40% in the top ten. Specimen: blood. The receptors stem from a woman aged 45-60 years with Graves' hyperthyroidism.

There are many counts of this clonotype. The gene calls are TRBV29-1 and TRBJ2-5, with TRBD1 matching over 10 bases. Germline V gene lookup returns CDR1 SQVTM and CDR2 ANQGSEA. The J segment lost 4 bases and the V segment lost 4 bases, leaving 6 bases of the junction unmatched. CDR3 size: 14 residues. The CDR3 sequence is CSVGLGTGVETQYF. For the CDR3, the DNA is TGCAGCGTTGGGTTGGGGACAGGGGTAGAGACCCAGTACTTC.

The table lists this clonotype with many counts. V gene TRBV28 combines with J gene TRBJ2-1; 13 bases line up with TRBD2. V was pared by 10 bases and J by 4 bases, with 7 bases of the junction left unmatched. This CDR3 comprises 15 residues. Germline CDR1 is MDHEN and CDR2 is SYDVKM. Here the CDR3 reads CATTTGLAGYNEQFF. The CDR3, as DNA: TGTGCCACCACGACGGGACTAGCGGGGTACAATGAGCAGTTCTTC.

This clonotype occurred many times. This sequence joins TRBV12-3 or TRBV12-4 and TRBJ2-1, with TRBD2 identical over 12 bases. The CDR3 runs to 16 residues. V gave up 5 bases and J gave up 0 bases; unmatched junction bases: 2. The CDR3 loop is CASSASGRASYNEQFF. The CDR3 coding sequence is TGTGCCAGCAGTGCTAGCGGGAGGGCCTCCTACAATGAGCAGTTCTTC.